This TCR beta chain emerged from a study of OX40 agonist ivuxolimab in advanced cancers. Describing the broader study: Ivuxolimab was an agonistic, fully human IgG2 monoclonal antibody directed against OX40 (CD134), a costimulatory receptor. Partial responses occurred in three dose-escalation patients: two with cutaneous melanoma and one with hepatocellular carcinoma. Peripheral TCRbeta sequencing was intended to test whether TCR sequence diversity was altered and clonal T-cell expansion was caused by ivuxolimab. In the dose-escalation cohort, 75% to 90% of patients were male, and the mean age was roughly 60 years with a range of roughly 20 to 80. Intravenous ivuxolimab was administered to patients every 2 weeks at six dose levels: 0.01, 0.1, 0.3, 1.5, 3 and 10 mg/kg. Among the approximately 54 dose-escalation patients, about 19 had hepatocellular carcinoma, roughly 15 melanoma, 9 renal cell carcinoma and 9 head and neck cancer. Prior anti-PD-1, anti-PD-L1 or anti-CTLA-4 therapy was permitted, and approximately 40% of dose-escalation patients had received checkpoint inhibitors. The paper describes the monotherapy dose-escalation part (N ≈ 51 patients) of the phase I trial of ivuxolimab. Study-wide findings and limitations: After ivuxolimab, expanded clones were on average more numerous among CD8+ T cells than among CD4+ T cells. At doses of 0.1 to 3.0 mg/kg, clonal expansion of both CD4+ and CD8+ blood T cells was observed from baseline to week 6. In the 0.1-3.0 mg/kg groups, partial responders had among the lowest normalized peripheral clonal expansion, particularly in CD8+ T cells. Low levels of normalized T-cell clonal expansion were also seen in some patients who did not respond. The antigen specificity of the clonally expanded peripheral T cells was not determined.

For sequencing of the TCRbeta CDR3 region, genomic DNA was extracted from the sorted cells. The immunoSEQ Assay was used for sequencing of TCRbeta CDR3 regions. Imported from immuneACCESS, the table was reduced by TCRdb to in-frame sequences with V and J called. These copies leave out some clones; in studies compared against another copy, an unresolved V gene accounts for under half, and the cause of the remainder is not known. This sample lists nearly 85,000 clones; 80% to 90% were detected once. Less than 2% of the sample comes from the top ten. The sample holds one count of this clone. The specificity of this receptor is unknown. No qualities accompany the bases; no much larger clone lies one base away. From the cysteine up to the phenylalanine, the CDR3 has a length of 14 residues. Solely the CDR3 DNA is kept, with 42 bases framed from the first base. Per the germline V gene, SGHRS is the CDR1 and YFSETQ is the CDR2. Trimming at the junction amounts to 0 bases on V and 9 bases on J, and the germline ends lie 10 bases apart.

Patients with autoimmune disease history or receiving systemic immunosuppression were excluded from the trial. Peripheral blood for TCR sequencing was drawn from every dose cohort at baseline, at cycle 4 day 1 and at cycle 7 day 1. The samples were drawn from a first-in-human, open-label, multicenter phase I dose-escalation trial of ivuxolimab. Adults with locally advanced or metastatic melanoma, renal cell carcinoma, hepatocellular carcinoma or head and neck squamous cell carcinoma were enrolled in the trial. Before TCR sequencing, CD4+ T cells and CD8+ T cells were sorted from peripheral blood as separate populations.

The clonotype was recovered from an adult with an advanced solid tumor such as melanoma, head and neck, liver or kidney cancer. The chain links TRBV5-1 with TRBJ1-6; no D segment can be confidently identified. Sequencing used CD4+ or CD8+ T cells sorted from blood, obtained in a trial of the OX40 agonist ivuxolimab. The CDR3 here reads CASSLGAPSSPLHF. The DNA sequence is as follows: TGCGCCAGCAGCTTGGGGGCTCCAAGTTCACCCCTCCACTTT.